The 9 T cell receptor beta chains below were found in one sample sequenced in a study of siplizumab effects on memory and regulatory T cells (dated by TCRdb to between 2018 and 2021). Libraries were constructed by the immunoSEQ multiplex PCR assay. The table comes from immuneACCESS by way of TCRdb, which keeps in-frame sequences with V and J called. Part of the clones is missing from these tables; in studies checked, under half for an unresolved V gene and the rest for unknown reasons. The sample includes about 120,000 clones, with around 95% observed a single time. The ten largest make up around 0.16% of the sample. Sequenced input: non-Treg CD4+ T cells sorted from blood. The intended sense of this specimen's cell subset or site label: FACS-sorted unstimulated CD4+ non-regulatory T cells. The receptors come from a human donor in good health.

The V and J genes are TRBV6-5 and TRBJ1-2, with D unresolved. Per the germline V gene, CDR1 is MNHEY and CDR2 is SVGAGI. This CDR3 spans 13 amino acids. The V end was cut by 4 bases, the J end by 8 bases, with 14 bases between. DNA for the CDR3: TGTGCCAGCAGTTCTAGGCCCGTAGGAGGCTACACCTTC. Its translation is CASSSRPVGGYTF.

The V gene is TRBV10-3, the J gene TRBJ1-5; D is possibly TRBD1 (5 bases). The length of the CDR3 is 13 residues. Looked up from germline, CDR1 is ENHRY and CDR2 is SYGVKD. Deletions cut 6 bases from V and 5 bases from J, with 11 bases between. CDR3 sequence reads: CAIRRQLDQPQHF. In DNA, the CDR3 is TGTGCCATCAGACGACAGTTAGATCAGCCCCAGCATTTT.

The rearrangement links TRBV5-5 to TRBJ2-4; TRBD2 aligns across 9 bases. Germline values: CDR1 SGHKS, CDR2 YYEKEE (reference sequence). J gave up 9 bases and V 0 bases, and 7 bases lay outside the gene matches. The CDR3 spans 15 residues. CDR3 protein: CASSLEWRGGGIQYF. In nucleotides, the CDR3 is TGTGCCAGCAGCTTGGAGTGGCGGGGGGGCGGCATTCAGTACTTC.

The rearrangement uses TRBV6-5 and TRBJ1-5, with D perhaps matching TRBD1 (6 bases). Germline V gene data show CDR1 as MNHEY and CDR2 as SVGAGI. V was trimmed by 4 bases and J by 6 bases, leaving 10 bases between them. The CDR3 is 13 amino acids. CDR3 residues: CASSWTAFQPQHF. The CDR3 DNA reads TGTGCCAGCAGTTGGACAGCATTTCAGCCCCAGCATTTT.

This clone was seen more than once but under ten times. The chain carries TRBV7-3 and TRBJ2-7, with TRBD1 identical over 8 bases. Germline V lookup: CDR1 SGHTA, CDR2 FQGTGA. The length of the CDR3 is 20 residues. The ends lost 0 bases at V and 1 base at J; junction bases unmatched: 17. The CDR3 nucleotides read TGTGCCAGCAGCTTAACGGGACTTCGGCAGGGGGCTAAAAGTTCCTACGAGCAGTACTTC. Protein sequence: CASSLTGLRQGAKSSYEQYF.

The V and J genes are TRBV28 and TRBJ2-3; D is possibly TRBD1 or TRBD2 (5 bases each). The CDR3 sequence is 16 residues long. V was shortened by 5 bases and J by 1 base, with 16 bases between the two germline ends. Germline CDR1 is MDHEN and CDR2 is SYDVKM. CDR3 amino acids: CASSPPERGRTDTQYF. The DNA for the CDR3 is TGTGCCAGCAGTCCCCCCGAGAGGGGCCGCACAGATACGCAGTATTTT.

The V and J genes are TRBV7-2 and TRBJ2-1; D unclear. Trimming stripped 3 bases from V and 9 bases from J, with 6 bases between. This CDR3 comprises 11 residues. Germline-derived CDR1 and CDR2 are SGHTA and FQGNSA. The CDR3 region is CASSFGGEQFF. The DNA for the CDR3 is TGTGCCAGCAGCTTCGGTGGTGAGCAGTTCTTC.

In this sample, this clone turned up a few times. The rearrangement uses TRBV7-3 and TRBJ1-2, with unresolved D. Germline CDR1 and CDR2: SGHTA and FQGTGA. V lost 1 base and J lost 8, with 8 bases in between. The CDR3 contains 12 residues. CDR3 loop: CASSLSGEGYTF. The CDR3 coding sequence is TGTGCCAGCAGCTTAAGCGGAGAAGGCTACACCTTC.

In its sample, this clone was seen once. The CDR3 nucleotides read TGCGCCAGCAGCCCCCGAACGGGGGACGAGCAGTACTTC. Residues: CASSPRTGDEQYF. The chain couples TRBV4-3 to TRBJ2-7; D is perhaps TRBD2 (6 bases). V dropped 4 bases and J dropped 5 bases, with 12 bases sitting between them. Germline V CDR1 and CDR2: LGHNA, YSLEER. The CDR3 contains 13 residues.